A single sample is the source of the 8 T cell receptor beta chains below, sequenced in a study of cytomegalovirus exposure and HLA in healthy donors. The primer mix had 60 Vbeta and 13 Jbeta primers. Assay: immunoSEQ multiplex PCR; the TCRdb copy retains only in-frame clones and omits some. This table holds approximately 110,000 clones, under 85% found once. Sequencing was carried out using PBMCs. Every receptor here comes from a man aged 18 to 35 in good health and CMV-seronegative.

The chain combines TRBV6-1 with TRBJ2-5; tentative D call: TRBD1 (7 bases). Per the germline V gene, CDR1 is MNHNS and CDR2 is SASEGT. The CDR3 covers 15 residues. Deletions cut 8 bases from V and 5 bases from J, with 21 bases between. Here the CDR3 DNA reads TGTGCCAGCTCAACCTCCGGAGGGGGCGCGGAGACCCAGTACTTC. It specifies CASSTSGGGAETQYF.

The chain uses TRBV27 and TRBJ1-1; tentative D call: TRBD1 (6 bases). The V end lost 2 bases, the J end lost 4 bases, and 11 bases lay between the germline ends. CDR3 size: 14 residues. Per germline, CDR1 MNHEY and CDR2 SMNVEV (reference sequence). CDR3 DNA sequence: TGTGCCAGCAGTTTACGGGGGGCTGGCACTGAAGCTTTCTTT. Encoded protein: CASSLRGAGTEAFF.

This clone has only one observation. The gene calls are TRBV25-1 and TRBJ1-6; no clear D gene. Trimming cost V 0 bases and J 9 bases, with 9 bases left between them. Germline lookup yields CDR1 MGHDK and CDR2 SYGVNS. The CDR3 consists of 14 residues. The CDR3 region is CASSEYGGGSPLHF. As DNA, the CDR3 is TGTGCCAGCAGTGAATACGGAGGTGGTTCACCCCTCCACTTT.

The gene calls are TRBV15 and TRBJ1-2; 8 nucleotides align to TRBD1. Trimming took 0 bases from V and 2 from J; bases not matched to a gene: 2. The CDR3 spans 15 residues. Germline lookup yields CDR1 LNHNV and CDR2 YYDKDF (reference sequence). The CDR3 loop reads CATSRDGTGNYGYTF. The CDR3 coding sequence is TGTGCCACCAGCAGAGATGGGACAGGCAACTATGGCTACACCTTC.

This sequence joins TRBV25-1 and TRBJ1-1, with D hard to call. Trimming pared 7 bases from V and 4 bases from J, leaving 16 bases between. Germline V gives CDR1 MGHDK, CDR2 SYGVNS. This CDR3 is 14 amino acids long. The CDR3 bases are TGTGCCAGCACCCATGGGAGTGTTGGCACTGAAGCTTTCTTT. It translates to CASTHGSVGTEAFF.

The sample holds a few counts of this clone. This sequence joins TRBV5-1 and TRBJ2-1; 8 bases fit TRBD2. CDR3 length: 13 amino acids. CDR1 and CDR2 (germline): SGHRS, YFSETQ. The trim removed 6 bases at V and 5 bases at J, leaving 4 bases unmatched. The CDR3 protein is CASKIAGNNEQFF. DNA for the CDR3: TGCGCCAGCAAAATAGCGGGAAACAATGAGCAGTTCTTC. Complete variable domain (other parts from reference TRBV5-1 and TRBJ2-1): KAGVTQTPRYLIKTRGQQVTLSCSPISGHRSVSWYQQTPGQGLQFLFEYFSETQRNKGNFPGRFSGRQFSNSRSEMNVSTLELGDSALYLCASKIAGNNEQFFGPGTRLTVL.

The chain carries TRBV30 and TRBJ2-1, with 7 positions matching TRBD2. The CDR3 consists of 13 residues. The germline CDR1 and CDR2 sequences are GTSNPN and SVGIG (reference sequence). J was trimmed by 10 bases and V by 0 bases; bases with no gene match: 6. Here the CDR3 reads CAWSVRTGGEQFF. The CDR3 region has the DNA TGTGCCTGGAGTGTAAGAACGGGAGGCGAGCAGTTCTTC.

As to this clone: Compared with germline, one end of the junction differs, possibly owing to a read error. The chain combines TRBV10-3 with TRBJ1-1; D uncertain. In germline, CDR1 is ENHRY, CDR2 SYGVKD. This CDR3 is 16 amino acids long. The CDR3 DNA sequence: TGTGCCAGCAGTGCCTACAGATCCTTGATGAACACTGAAGCTTTCTTT. Translation: CASSAYRSLMNTEAFF.